What follows describes a single TCR beta chain. This clone turned up a few times. No antigen is known for it. No per-base quality is available; no much larger clone lies one base away. What this sample's time point label stands for: baseline before oral tofacitinib. From alopecia areata patients, peripheral blood was collected along with lesional scalp punch biopsies. PBMCs were isolated by density centrifugation and stained for CD3, CD4 and CD8, after which CD4+ and CD8+ T cells were sorted on a FACSAria. The protocol used for the library was the immunoSEQ multiplex PCR assay. For TCR sequencing, RNA was extracted from every sample and reverse transcribed into cDNA to serve as template. SuperScript III was used for first-strand cDNA synthesis, primed with a 2:1 mix of oligo-dT and random hexamers. A synthetic immune receptor repertoire was used to measure amplification bias, and any remaining bias was corrected computationally. Per the authors' processing: Raw reads were preprocessed to remove errors, and CDR3 was defined by IMGT conventions from the conserved cysteine to phenylalanine. Clonality was computed as 1 minus the Shannon entropy, with the entropy normalized by log2 of the number of productive unique TCRs. CD4 or CD8 identity of scalp clones was inferred by cross-referencing scalp TCRbeta sequences with sorted blood CD4 and CD8 repertoires. The immuneACCESS repertoire file appears here via TCRdb, limited to in-frame rearrangements. These files lack a portion of the clones; in checked studies, under half of the deficit traces to unresolved V genes, and the cause of the others is not known. V, J and clone size are taken as reported in that table, and D and trimming were inferred from the DNA itself. This sample gives hundreds of thousands of clones in total; under 70% of them show up just once. The top ten clones comprise approximately 1.2% of the sample.

The CDR3 holds 15 amino acids from the cysteine to the phenylalanine. Only the CDR3 region is kept as DNA, spanning 45 bases read in frame from base 1. Relative to germline, V is missing 0 bases and J is missing 4 bases, with 4 bases of the junction outside any gene match. CDR1 and CDR2 are drawn from the germline V gene: SGHAT, FQNNGV. The data stem from a study of CD8+ T cells in alopecia areata listed by TCRdb under 2018. Regarding the research as a whole: Treated patients were enrolled in an open-label pilot trial of oral tofacitinib at 5 to 10 mg twice daily for moderate-to-severe alopecia areata. Patients stayed on tofacitinib for 6 to 18 months and then had 6 months of follow-up off drug so that delayed response and recurrence could be assessed. The study used high-throughput TCRbeta sequencing to examine T cell clonal expansion in alopecia areata, in both the C3H/HeJ mouse model and human patients. On the human side, TCRbeta sequencing was run on scalp tissue and on sorted CD4+ and CD8+ peripheral blood T cells from healthy controls and from alopecia areata patients with either patchy or totalis/universalis disease. Patients on tofacitinib were biopsied at baseline and after 4 and 24 weeks of treatment, and several of the patients also had a later scalp biopsy. Clonality in the scalp was compared among normal scalp (n=4), patchy alopecia areata scalp (n=8), and alopecia totalis/universalis scalp (n=8). RNA was obtained with the PAXgene miRNA kit for fixed scalp, the miRNeasy kit for PBMCs, and the RNeasy kit for mouse skin. immunoSEQ multiplex PCR using 35 Vbeta forward primers and 13 Jbeta reverse primers was used to amplify TCRbeta CDR3 regions.

What the authors observed across the whole study: Compared with normal scalp, lesional scalp had higher clonality and more expanded CD8+ clones, particularly in alopecia totalis/universalis, a pattern that suggests antigenic drive. Scalp TCR repertoire analysis is complicated because resident alphabeta T cells in normal human skin are also sequenced, whereas mouse skin is dominated by gammadelta T cells. Shared TCR sequences between patients were less evident than in mice, which may be partly attributable to HLA diversity in the patient population.

The V and J segments used are TRBV11-2 and TRBJ2-7; TRBD1 aligns with 9 central bases. This material consisted of CD4+ T cells sorted from blood, taken at week 0. The sequence was collected from a human donor with alopecia areata. The nucleotides read TGTGCCAGCAGCTTAGACTACAGGGGGCCGTACGAGCAGTACTTC. Its coded protein is CASSLDYRGPYEQYF.